These 5 T cell receptor beta chains originate from one sample sequenced in a study of blood T cell repertoires in COVID-19. Libraries were prepared by immunoSEQ multiplex PCR; TCRdb keeps only in-frame clonotypes and omits some of them. In the table there are around 57,000 clones, more than 65% of which are singletons. The sample was peripheral blood. These receptors came from a woman in her 70s with acute or convalescent COVID-19.

This clone appeared once. The genes are TRBV19 and TRBJ1-2; D is perhaps TRBD1 (5 bases). With 9 bases removed from V and 1 base from J, the gap between germline ends came to 21 bases. Germline loops: CDR1 LNHDA, CDR2 SQIVND (reference sequence). The CDR3 contains 16 residues. CDR3 nucleotides: TGTGCCAGGCGATATTATACAGGTTCCCATAACTATGGCTACACCTTC. This sequence encodes CARRYYTGSHNYGYTF.

This rearrangement joins TRBV10-1 to TRBJ2-7; possibly TRBD2 for D (6 bases). Germline V lookup: CDR1 WNHNN, CDR2 SYGVQD (reference sequence). The V gene lost 3 bases and the J gene lost 0 bases, with 9 bases spanning the gap. This CDR3 contains 14 residues. The CDR3 is CASSERDFSYEQYF. CDR3 in DNA: TGCGCCAGCAGTGAACGGGACTTCTCCTACGAGCAGTACTTC.

CDR3 region: CATSDPVHGYTF. DNA for the CDR3: TGTGCCACCAGTGACCCGGTCCATGGCTACACCTTC. The V call is TRBV24-1, the J call TRBJ1-2; D remains unclear. Deletions cut 4 bases from V and 6 bases from J, with 8 bases between. CDR1 KGHDR and CDR2 SFDVKD come from the germline V gene. The CDR3 consists of 12 residues.

V and J are TRBV29-1 and TRBJ1-2; tentatively, D is TRBD1 (5 bases). The germline CDR1 and CDR2 sequences are SQVTM and ANQGSEA. Trimming stripped 7 bases from V and 9 bases from J, with 21 bases between. This CDR3 is 13 amino acids long. CDR3 residues: CSGRKGMSGSYTF. The DNA of the CDR3 is TGCAGCGGGCGTAAGGGGATGTCTGGGAGCTACACCTTC. Looking up the rest from reference TRBV29-1 and TRBJ1-2 gives the full variable domain: SAVISQKPSRDICQRGTSLTIQCQVDSQVTMMFWYRQQPGQSLTLIATANQGSEATYESGFVIDKFPISRPNLTFSTLTVSNMSPEDSSIYLCSGRKGMSGSYTFGSGTRLTVV.

The chain couples TRBV7-3 to TRBJ1-1; D may be TRBD1 (5 bases). Germline V gene lookup returns CDR1 SGHTA and CDR2 FQGTGA. The CDR3 consists of 15 residues. Trimming cost V 0 bases and J 7 bases, with 15 bases left between them. The chain's CDR3 is CASSLTTGGRDEAFF. The CDR3 region has the DNA TGTGCCAGCAGCTTAACTACGGGGGGGAGAGATGAAGCTTTCTTT.